A selection of T cell receptor beta chains follows, all from one sample in a study of T-cell reconstitution after alpha-beta-depleted transplantation in children. One entry per CDR3 protein, called by TCRdb with MiXCR from the PCR reads. The sample carries about 980,000 distinct CDR3 sequences, about 26% recorded once. Specimen: PBMCs, mostly from graft donor cells, collected 360 days after TCRalphabeta/CD19-depleted stem cell transplant. The origin of the receptors is a boy in the first two years of life who had a stem cell transplant for SCID, so the T cells may come from the graft donor. Both conserved end residues are part of each CDR3.

j_gene	v_gene	CDR3aa
TRBJ1-5	TRBV2	CASRASVRQGNQPQHF
TRBJ2-6	TRBV28	CASTDSGANVLTF
TRBJ1-2	TRBV5-1	CASRAVEAAYGYTF
TRBJ1-1	TRBV29-1	CSVPGHMNTEAFF
TRBJ2-7	TRBV18	CASSPVAPLFFYEQYF
TRBJ1-2	TRBV10-3	CAISEATGNYGYTF
TRBJ1-5	TRBV4-1	CASSQEGGRDQPQHF
TRBJ1-4	TRBV20-1	CSARANIGQGKGFATNEKLFF
TRBJ2-4	TRBV20-1	CSASPEDIQYF
TRBJ1-2	TRBV6-1	CASSRTGQGSYGYTF
TRBJ2-7	TRBV10-3	CAISPDPLSYEQYF
TRBJ2-7	TRBV20-1	CSASPSGYEQYF
TRBJ1-5	TRBV19	CASSKTGAYQPQHF
TRBJ2-7	TRBV20-1	CSAVGQGKTGEQYF
TRBJ2-7	TRBV7-9	CASSHPAGSGYEQYF
TRBJ2-7	TRBV25-1	CASSPLGGQRNSYEQYF
TRBJ1-4	TRBV20-1	CSARPTSEGKLFF
TRBJ2-1	TRBV6-5	CASSTNNRVHEQFF
TRBJ2-3	TRBV7-2	CASSAGTPPFVPDTQYF
TRBJ2-2	TRBV20-1	CSASTGNTGELFF
TRBJ2-1	TRBV4-2	CASSQEGLALDNEQFF
TRBJ2-5	TRBV3-1	CASCQTAGGPETQYF
TRBJ2-6	TRBV20-1	CSARSGGSGANVLTF
TRBJ2-5	TRBV30	CAFTWEVSKTQYF
TRBJ2-1	TRBV20-1	CSARDGGTGDNEQFF
TRBJ2-3	TRBV5-1	CASSLVGESTQYF
TRBJ1-6	TRBV30	CAWSVPRGLGNSPLHF